The 15 T cell receptor beta chains given below trace back to one sample, sequenced in a study of T cell changes during pregnancy in multiple sclerosis. Sequenced by immunoSEQ multiplex PCR; TCRdb stores in-frame clones only, minus some. The sample holds 35,000 to 45,000 clones; 92% are singletons and the top ten take 10% to 15%. Sequenced material: CD8+ T cells from peripheral blood mononuclear cells, taken in the first trimester of pregnancy. Every receptor here comes from a female donor with multiple sclerosis, enrolled in a pregnancy study.

This clone was observed a single time. J is TRBJ2-7 and V is TRBV4-1; D may be TRBD1 (5 bases). This CDR3 has 15 residues. CDR1 and CDR2 from the germline V gene are MGHRA and YSYEKL. Deletions cut 0 bases from V and 2 bases from J, with 11 bases between. In nucleotides, the CDR3 is TGCGCCAGCAGCCAAGATGGTACAGGAGCCTACGAGCAGTACTTC. Its translation is CASSQDGTGAYEQYF.

The chain's CDR3 is CAGAVADRADTEAFF. The DNA for the CDR3 is TGTGCCGGAGCCGTGGCTGACAGGGCAGACACTGAAGCTTTCTTT. V is TRBV30 and J is TRBJ1-1; 7 nucleotides agree with TRBD1. With 8 bases clipped from V and 3 bases from J, the junction kept 15 bases outside the gene matches. The CDR3 contains 15 residues. The germline V gene has CDR1 GTSNPN and CDR2 SVGIG (reference sequence).

In its sample, this clone is medium-sized. V and J are TRBV7-3 and TRBJ2-7; 10 positions agree with TRBD1. CDR1 is SGHTA and CDR2 is FQGTGA in the germline V gene. V trimming: 2 bases; J trimming: 5 bases; junction bases outside the gene matches: 3. The CDR3 runs to 14 residues. The CDR3 sequence: CASSLGTGDDEQYF. The CDR3 DNA follows: TGTGCCAGCAGCTTAGGGACAGGGGATGACGAGCAGTACTTC.

This CDR3 reads CASSLAGGPGELFF. CDR3 nucleotide sequence: TGTGCCAGCAGCTTAGCGGGGGGGCCCGGGGAGCTGTTTTTT. The chain combines TRBV9 with TRBJ2-2, with 11 bases matching TRBD2. Germline assignment: CDR1 SGDLS and CDR2 YYNGEE. The CDR3 has 14 amino acids. Losses at the gene ends were 4 bases for V and 6 bases for J; bases not matched to a gene: 2.

The rearrangement links TRBV10-3 to TRBJ2-3, with D possibly TRBD2 on 5 matching bases. Trimming stripped 6 bases from V and 3 bases from J, with 16 bases between. This CDR3 spans 15 amino acids. Germline lookup yields CDR1 ENHRY and CDR2 SYGVKD. DNA of the CDR3: TGTGCCATCAGCACCCCGGACTCAAAAACAGATACGCAGTATTTT. Its protein is CAISTPDSKTDTQYF.

The gene calls are TRBV2 and TRBJ1-2; possibly TRBD1 for D (6 bases). CDR1 SNHLY and CDR2 FYNNEI come from the germline V gene. The CDR3 runs to 13 residues. Trimming pared 6 bases from V and 4 bases from J, leaving 12 bases between. In DNA form, the CDR3 reads TGTGCCAGCAGCCCGATGACAGGCTATGGCTACACCTTC. It codes for CASSPMTGYGYTF.

Here the CDR3 DNA reads TGTGCCAGCAGGTCACTAGCGGGGGCCTCAGCATACACAGATACGCAGTATTTT. As protein: CASRSLAGASAYTDTQYF. The chain combines TRBV2 with TRBJ2-3, with 11 positions matching TRBD2. The CDR3 has 18 amino acids. Germline values: CDR1 SNHLY, CDR2 FYNNEI. The V and J ends lost 6 bases and 2 bases, in that order; junction bases with no gene match: 13.

This clone is a singleton in its sample. The CDR3 is CASSGPESSEQYF. Written as DNA, the CDR3 is TGTGCCAGCAGTGGCCCTGAGTCGTCCGAGCAGTACTTC. The V call is TRBV25-1, the J call TRBJ2-7; D is unclear. V lost 4 bases and J 6 bases, leaving 13 bases between the germline ends. The CDR3 length is 13 residues. Germline V gene data show CDR1 as MGHDK and CDR2 as SYGVNS.

V and J are TRBV4-1 and TRBJ1-3, with a possible D match to TRBD1 (6 bases). The CDR3 has 15 amino acids. Germline V gene data show CDR1 as MGHRA and CDR2 as YSYEKL. V was clipped by 4 bases and J by 2 bases, with 12 bases between them. The CDR3 DNA reads TGCGCCAGCAGCCCACAGGGATCCGCTGGAAACACCATATATTTT. Its translation: CASSPQGSAGNTIYF.

The rearrangement links TRBV7-8 to TRBJ2-1; D is perhaps TRBD2 (5 bases). Germline V gene sequence: CDR1 SGHVS, CDR2 FQNEAQ. Trimming pared 5 bases from V and 3 bases from J, leaving 14 bases between. CDR3 length: 15 amino acids. The CDR3 region has the DNA TGTGCCAGCAGCCCCGAAGTCGGGAACTACAATGAGCAGTTCTTC. Its translation is CASSPEVGNYNEQFF.

The chain joins TRBV15 to TRBJ2-5, with TRBD1 identical over 10 bases. Germline CDR1 reads LNHNV; CDR2 reads YYDKDF (reference sequence). V lost 3 bases to trimming and J lost 5 bases; unmatched junction nucleotides: 6. This CDR3 spans 15 amino acids. As DNA, the CDR3 is TGTGCCACCAGCAGCAGGACAGGGGGTGAGGAGACCCAGTACTTC. It translates to CATSSRTGGEETQYF.

The rearrangement joins TRBV13 to TRBJ2-2; 8 nucleotides align to TRBD1. V dropped 3 bases and J dropped 6; count of bases not matched to a gene: 6. The germline gives CDR1 PRHDT, CDR2 FYEKMQ (reference sequence). This CDR3 is 15 amino acids long. The CDR3: CASSLGTGRPGELFF. CDR3 coding DNA: TGTGCCAGCAGCTTGGGGACAGGTAGACCCGGGGAGCTGTTTTTT.

This clone was seen a single time. The V gene is TRBV9, the J gene TRBJ2-5; D possibly corresponds to TRBD2 (5 bases). The CDR3 length is 13 residues. V was cut by 3 bases and J by 2 bases, with 8 bases left in between. Germline V gene sequence: CDR1 SGDLS, CDR2 YYNGEE. In DNA form, the CDR3 reads TGTGCCAGCAGCGGTGAGGGTCAAGAGACCCAGTACTTC. Protein product: CASSGEGQETQYF.

In its sample, this clone was seen once. This CDR3 reads CASSLGGGGQYF. The CDR3 nucleotides are TGTGCCAGCAGCTTAGGGGGAGGCGGGCAGTACTTC. V usage is TRBV11-3 and J usage is TRBJ2-7, with D perhaps matching TRBD2 (6 bases). This CDR3 spans 12 amino acids. From germline, CDR1 is SGHNT and CDR2 YENEEA. V was clipped by 1 base and J by 9 bases, with 10 bases between them.

This chain links TRBV4-1 with TRBJ1-4, with D uncertain. Germline CDR1 MGHRA, CDR2 YSYEKL. V lost 1 base and J 8 bases, leaving 17 bases between the germline ends. The CDR3 consists of 16 residues. The CDR3 region is CASSQGAGSGEEKLFF. The CDR3 DNA reads as TGCGCCAGCAGCCAAGGGGCCGGGAGTGGGGAAGAAAAACTGTTTTTT.